The rows below give T cell receptor beta chains drawn from one sample of a study of CD8 T cells in Susac syndrome. TCRdb redid the calling of the immunoSEQ multiplex PCR reads with MiXCR, one entry per CDR3 protein. In the table there are approximately 120,000 distinct CDR3 sequences, about 95% of which are singletons. Sequencing input: CD4+ T cells from PBMCs. The origin of the receptors is a human donor in good health. The CDR3 runs from the conserved cysteine through the conserved F or W. D genes are given only for firm matches. The size entry is marked missing in some rows and otherwise reads once, few, many or a size class.

D gene: TRBD1
J gene: TRBJ1-1
clone size: -
V gene: TRBV7-2
CDR3 protein: CASSSSRGRTEAFF
CDR3 DNA: TGTGCCAGCAGCTCCTCCAGGGGGCGGACTGAAGCTTTCTTT

D gene: -
J gene: TRBJ1-1
clone size: -
V gene: TRBV7-2
CDR3 protein: CASSRIEEGEAFF
CDR3 DNA: TGTGCCAGCAGCCGGATAGAGGAAGGTGAAGCTTTCTTT

D gene: TRBD2
J gene: TRBJ2-3
clone size: -
V gene: TRBV29-1
CDR3 protein: CSVGKRDGDTQYF
CDR3 DNA: TGCAGCGTGGGCAAGCGGGATGGGGATACGCAGTATTTT

D gene: -
J gene: TRBJ1-2
clone size: once
V gene: TRBV19
CDR3 protein: CATPGTSEGGYTF
CDR3 DNA: TGTGCCACCCCGGGGACCTCCGAGGGTGGCTACACCTTC

D gene: -
J gene: TRBJ2-7
clone size: -
V gene: TRBV14
CDR3 protein: CASSQAYEQYF
CDR3 DNA: TGTGCCAGCAGCCAGGCCTACGAGCAGTACTTC

D gene: TRBD1
J gene: TRBJ2-2
clone size: -
V gene: TRBV20-1
CDR3 protein: CSAPGQANTGELFF
CDR3 DNA: TGCAGTGCCCCGGGACAGGCAAACACCGGGGAGCTGTTTTTT

D gene: TRBD2
J gene: TRBJ2-1
clone size: -
V gene: TRBV5-1
CDR3 protein: CASSLGLAGTPSYNEQFF
CDR3 DNA: TGCGCCAGCAGCTTAGGGCTAGCGGGGACCCCCTCCTACAATGAGCAGTTCTTC

D gene: -
J gene: TRBJ2-1
clone size: -
V gene: TRBV7-9
CDR3 protein: CASSSPLNSGGEQFF
CDR3 DNA: TGTGCCAGCAGCTCTCCCCTCAATTCTGGGGGTGAGCAGTTCTTC

D gene: TRBD2
J gene: TRBJ2-2
clone size: -
V gene: TRBV19
CDR3 protein: CASSRIRTSGPNTGELFF
CDR3 DNA: TGTGCCAGTAGTAGAATCCGGACTAGCGGCCCGAACACCGGGGAGCTGTTTTTT

D gene: -
J gene: TRBJ1-1
clone size: -
V gene: TRBV3-1
CDR3 protein: CASSQSIGEAFF
CDR3 DNA: TGTGCCAGCAGCCAATCGATCGGTGAAGCTTTCTTT

D gene: -
J gene: TRBJ2-3
clone size: -
V gene: TRBV15
CDR3 protein: CATSRGEIDTQYF
CDR3 DNA: TGTGCCACCAGCAGGGGGGAAATCGATACGCAGTATTTT

D gene: -
J gene: TRBJ2-5
clone size: -
V gene: TRBV7-6
CDR3 protein: CASSLAGNKETQYF
CDR3 DNA: TGTGCCAGCAGCTTAGCGGGGAACAAAGAGACCCAGTACTTC

D gene: -
J gene: TRBJ2-7
clone size: once
V gene: TRBV7-2
CDR3 protein: CASSLANPYEQYF
CDR3 DNA: TGTGCCAGCAGCTTAGCCAACCCCTACGAGCAGTACTTC

D gene: TRBD1
J gene: TRBJ1-5
clone size: -
V gene: TRBV20-1
CDR3 protein: CSARETGGRLSNQPQHF
CDR3 DNA: TGCAGTGCTAGAGAAACAGGGGGGCGTCTTTCCAATCAGCCCCAGCATTTT

D gene: -
J gene: TRBJ2-1
clone size: -
V gene: TRBV5-1
CDR3 protein: CASSLEVGGNEQFF
CDR3 DNA: TGCGCCAGCAGCTTGGAGGTGGGAGGCAATGAGCAGTTCTTC

D gene: -
J gene: TRBJ1-2
clone size: -
V gene: TRBV19
CDR3 protein: CASSIREYGYTF
CDR3 DNA: TGTGCCAGTAGTATAAGGGAATATGGCTACACCTTC

D gene: TRBD2
J gene: TRBJ2-3
clone size: -
V gene: TRBV7-8
CDR3 protein: CASSLKREPDTQYF
CDR3 DNA: TGTGCCAGCAGCTTGAAGCGGGAGCCGGATACGCAGTATTTT

D gene: TRBD2
J gene: TRBJ2-1
clone size: -
V gene: TRBV12-5
CDR3 protein: CASGWTRTSGSQGNEQFF
CDR3 DNA: TGTGCTAGTGGTTGGACACGGACTAGCGGGAGCCAGGGCAATGAGCAGTTCTTC

D gene: -
J gene: TRBJ2-7
clone size: -
V gene: TRBV7-8
CDR3 protein: CASSLQTGNYEQYF
CDR3 DNA: TGTGCCAGCAGCCTACAAACAGGGAACTACGAGCAGTACTTC

D gene: TRBD1
J gene: TRBJ2-1
clone size: -
V gene: TRBV7-7
CDR3 protein: CASSPQTGYNEQFF
CDR3 DNA: TGTGCCAGCAGCCCCCAGACAGGGTACAATGAGCAGTTCTTC

D gene: TRBD2
J gene: TRBJ2-1
clone size: -
V gene: TRBV14
CDR3 protein: CASSQVLAVYNEQFF
CDR3 DNA: TGTGCCAGCAGCCAAGTACTAGCGGTCTACAATGAGCAGTTCTTC

D gene: -
J gene: TRBJ1-1
clone size: -
V gene: TRBV27
CDR3 protein: CASSFRRGTEAFF
CDR3 DNA: TGTGCCAGCAGTTTCCGTAGGGGCACTGAAGCTTTCTTT

D gene: -
J gene: TRBJ2-7
clone size: -
V gene: TRBV20-1
CDR3 protein: CSVAPGASTYEQYF
CDR3 DNA: TGCAGCGTTGCCCCAGGGGCCTCGACCTACGAGCAGTACTTC

D gene: -
J gene: TRBJ1-4
clone size: -
V gene: TRBV23-1
CDR3 protein: CASSQSVDPAHDEKLFF
CDR3 DNA: TGCGCCAGCAGTCAATCGGTGGACCCTGCCCACGATGAAAAACTGTTTTTT

D gene: -
J gene: TRBJ2-5
clone size: once
V gene: TRBV2
CDR3 protein: CASKYGGAQETQYF
CDR3 DNA: TGTGCCAGCAAGTACGGAGGGGCCCAAGAGACCCAGTACTTC

D gene: TRBD1
J gene: TRBJ1-1
clone size: -
V gene: TRBV12-3/TRBV12-4
CDR3 protein: CASNSQGAHTEAFF
CDR3 DNA: TGTGCCAGCAATAGTCAGGGGGCACATACTGAAGCTTTCTTT

D gene: -
J gene: TRBJ2-3
clone size: -
V gene: TRBV4-2
CDR3 protein: CASSQSLVGDTQYF
CDR3 DNA: TGTGCCAGCAGCCAGTCCCTAGTTGGAGATACGCAGTATTTT

D gene: TRBD1
J gene: TRBJ1-5
clone size: once
V gene: TRBV2
CDR3 protein: CASRGQGNQPQHF
CDR3 DNA: TGTGCCAGCAGGGGACAGGGCAATCAGCCCCAGCATTTT

D gene: -
J gene: TRBJ1-1
clone size: -
V gene: TRBV11-2
CDR3 protein: CASSWNTEAFF
CDR3 DNA: TGTGCCAGCAGCTGGAACACTGAAGCTTTCTTT

D gene: -
J gene: TRBJ1-1
clone size: -
V gene: TRBV5-1
CDR3 protein: CASSLGGNVPEAFF
CDR3 DNA: TGCGCCAGCAGCTTGGGGGGGAATGTGCCTGAAGCTTTCTTT

D gene: -
J gene: TRBJ1-1
clone size: -
V gene: TRBV6-5
CDR3 protein: CASSHQNTEAFF
CDR3 DNA: TGTGCCAGCAGTCACCAGAACACTGAAGCTTTCTTT

D gene: TRBD1
J gene: TRBJ1-1
clone size: once
V gene: TRBV2
CDR3 protein: CASIGRRGRFYTEAFF
CDR3 DNA: TGTGCCAGCATTGGAAGAAGGGGGCGATTTTACACTGAAGCTTTCTTT

D gene: -
J gene: TRBJ1-5
clone size: -
V gene: TRBV4-1
CDR3 protein: CASSHPGGARDQPQHF
CDR3 DNA: TGCGCCAGCAGCCATCCCGGGGGGGCGCGGGATCAGCCCCAGCATTTT

D gene: TRBD2
J gene: TRBJ2-5
clone size: -
V gene: TRBV9
CDR3 protein: CASSVGLAGVLGETQYF
CDR3 DNA: TGTGCCAGCAGCGTAGGGCTAGCGGGAGTGCTAGGAGAGACCCAGTACTTC

D gene: -
J gene: TRBJ2-7
clone size: -
V gene: TRBV5-1
CDR3 protein: CASSNGIGFYEQYF
CDR3 DNA: TGCGCCAGCAGCAACGGGATAGGGTTCTACGAGCAGTACTTC

D gene: -
J gene: TRBJ2-2
clone size: once
V gene: TRBV5-1
CDR3 protein: CASSPKQATGELFF
CDR3 DNA: TGCGCCAGCAGTCCAAAACAGGCCACCGGGGAGCTGTTTTTT

D gene: TRBD1
J gene: TRBJ2-5
clone size: -
V gene: TRBV5-1
CDR3 protein: CASSPRDSQETQYF
CDR3 DNA: TGCGCCAGCAGCCCCCGGGACAGCCAAGAGACCCAGTACTTC

D gene: -
J gene: TRBJ2-7
clone size: -
V gene: TRBV5-1
CDR3 protein: CASRAVPRYEQYF
CDR3 DNA: TGCGCCAGCAGGGCCGTCCCGAGGTACGAGCAGTACTTC

D gene: -
J gene: TRBJ1-2
clone size: -
V gene: TRBV3-1
CDR3 protein: CASSFRQNGYTF
CDR3 DNA: TGTGCCAGCAGCTTCCGTCAGAATGGCTACACCTTC

D gene: TRBD1
J gene: TRBJ2-5
clone size: -
V gene: TRBV5-1
CDR3 protein: CASSPGDRGSETQYF
CDR3 DNA: TGCGCCAGCAGCCCCGGGGACAGGGGGAGTGAGACCCAGTACTTC

D gene: TRBD1
J gene: TRBJ1-3
clone size: -
V gene: TRBV29-1
CDR3 protein: CSVLDRAGNTIYF
CDR3 DNA: TGCAGCGTTCTGGACAGGGCTGGAAACACCATATATTTT

D gene: -
J gene: TRBJ2-6
clone size: -
V gene: TRBV19
CDR3 protein: CASSKVGAGANVLTF
CDR3 DNA: TGTGCCAGTAGTAAGGTGGGGGCTGGGGCCAACGTCCTGACTTTC

D gene: -
J gene: TRBJ2-7
clone size: once
V gene: TRBV11-2
CDR3 protein: CASSLAGVLAHEQYF
CDR3 DNA: TGTGCCAGCAGCTTGGCAGGGGTCCTCGCCCACGAGCAGTACTTC

D gene: -
J gene: TRBJ1-2
clone size: few
V gene: TRBV6-6
CDR3 protein: CASSPDTYGYTF
CDR3 DNA: TGTGCCAGCAGTCCCGACACCTATGGCTACACCTTC

D gene: TRBD1
J gene: TRBJ1-2
clone size: -
V gene: TRBV12-3/TRBV12-4
CDR3 protein: CASSFIVDREDGYTF
CDR3 DNA: TGTGCCAGCAGTTTCATAGTGGACAGGGAGGACGGCTACACCTTC

D gene: -
J gene: TRBJ1-1
clone size: -
V gene: TRBV7-2
CDR3 protein: CASSLVPRDTEAFF
CDR3 DNA: TGTGCCAGCAGCTTAGTCCCCAGGGACACTGAAGCTTTCTTT

D gene: -
J gene: TRBJ2-3
clone size: -
V gene: TRBV2
CDR3 protein: CASSLLLAPPRDTQYF
CDR3 DNA: TGTGCCAGCAGCCTCCTTCTAGCGCCGCCCAGGGATACGCAGTATTTT

D gene: -
J gene: TRBJ1-2
clone size: once
V gene: TRBV3-1
CDR3 protein: CASSQEGYGYTF
CDR3 DNA: TGTGCCAGCAGCCAAGAGGGCTATGGCTACACCTTC

D gene: -
J gene: TRBJ1-1
clone size: -
V gene: TRBV2
CDR3 protein: CASPEAGNTEAFF
CDR3 DNA: TGTGCCAGTCCCGAAGCGGGTAACACTGAAGCTTTCTTT

D gene: TRBD1
J gene: TRBJ2-2
clone size: -
V gene: TRBV6-6
CDR3 protein: CASRTTGGTGELFF
CDR3 DNA: TGTGCCAGCCGCACGACAGGGGGGACCGGGGAGCTGTTTTTT

D gene: TRBD2
J gene: TRBJ2-7
clone size: -
V gene: TRBV10-3
CDR3 protein: CAIRSGGEVAEQYF
CDR3 DNA: TGTGCCATCAGGAGCGGGGGAGAAGTCGCCGAGCAGTACTTC